The sequence of this T cell receptor beta chain was determined in a study of glioma-infiltrating T cells. This clonotype counts as medium-sized. The antigen remains undetermined. Study findings and constraints: Gliomas, especially low-grade, showed above-expected tissue-blood divergence; non-neoplastic patients showed below. Very few CDR3 sequences were shared between tissue and blood.

Trimming removed 4 bases at V and 3 bases at J, with 14 bases between. The CDR3 runs to 15 residues. Per germline, CDR1 KGHDR and CDR2 SFDVKD. Using RNA template, CDR3s of TCR alpha and beta were amplified with iRepertoire arm-PCR. Tissue mRNA or PBMC total RNA, roughly 85-450 ng, went into one-step reverse transcription and amplification. MiXCR, applied by TCRdb to the multiplex PCR reads, yields one record per CDR3 protein. The sample shows about 4,900 distinct CDR3 sequences, 30% to 35% of them seen only once. The sequencing input was glioma tissue, nonneoplastic brain tissue, or PBMCs (not recorded which). This chain uses TRBV24-1 with TRBJ1-2; TRBD1 is a possible D gene (5 bases). The clonotype originates from a human donor with low-grade glioma or glioblastoma, undergoing nonglioma brain surgery, or in good health (not recorded which). CDR3 bases: TGTGCCACCAGTGACCCGACGGGGCGGGACTATGGCTACACCTTC. This codes for CATSDPTGRDYGYTF.